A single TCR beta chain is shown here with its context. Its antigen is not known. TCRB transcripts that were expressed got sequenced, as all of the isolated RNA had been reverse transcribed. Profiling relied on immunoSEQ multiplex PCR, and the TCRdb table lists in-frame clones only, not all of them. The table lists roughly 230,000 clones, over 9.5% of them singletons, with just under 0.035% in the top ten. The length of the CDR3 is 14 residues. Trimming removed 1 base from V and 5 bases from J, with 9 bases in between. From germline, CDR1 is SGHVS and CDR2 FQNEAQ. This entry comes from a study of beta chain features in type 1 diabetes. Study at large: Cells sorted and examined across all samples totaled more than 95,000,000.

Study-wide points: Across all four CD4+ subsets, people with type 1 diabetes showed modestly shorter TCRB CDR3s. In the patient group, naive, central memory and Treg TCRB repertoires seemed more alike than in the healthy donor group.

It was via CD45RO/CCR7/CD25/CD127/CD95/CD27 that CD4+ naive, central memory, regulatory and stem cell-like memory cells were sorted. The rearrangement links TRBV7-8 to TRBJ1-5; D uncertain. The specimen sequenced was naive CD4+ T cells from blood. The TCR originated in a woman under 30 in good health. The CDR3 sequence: CASSLVGSDQPQHF. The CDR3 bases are TGTGCCAGCAGCTTAGTGGGGAGCGATCAGCCCCAGCATTTT.